One and the same sample provided the 15 T cell receptor beta chains below, sequenced in a study of radiotherapy plus CTLA-4 blockade in lung cancer. Repertoires were generated with immunoSEQ multiplex PCR, while TCRdb's copy carries only in-frame clones and drops some. The sample consists of some 90,000 clones, less than 90% of them appearing once. The sample was peripheral blood, taken from a patient treated with radiotherapy plus ipilimumab. The receptors here all came from a human donor with non-small cell lung cancer who had stable disease on radiotherapy plus ipilimumab.

The chain joins TRBV5-1 to TRBJ1-6, with no clear D. Deletions cut 0 bases from V and 9 bases from J, with 10 bases between. This CDR3 is 14 amino acids long. Looked up from germline, CDR1 is SGHRS and CDR2 is YFSETQ. DNA of the CDR3: TGCGCCAGCAGCTTGGACGGAACGGGTTCACCCCTCCACTTT. Translating it yields CASSLDGTGSPLHF.

The chain combines TRBV6-5 with TRBJ1-4, with 9 bases fitting TRBD1. Germline V CDR1 and CDR2: MNHEY, SVGAGI. This CDR3 spans 15 amino acids. V was clipped by 5 bases and J by 7 bases; unmatched bases: 8. The CDR3 bases are TGTGCCAGCAGTGGGGGACAGGGTAACGGTGAAAAACTGTTTTTT. This gives the protein CASSGGQGNGEKLFF.

This chain uses TRBV14 with TRBJ2-5, with TRBD1 matching over 8 bases. CDR1 and CDR2 (germline): SGHDN, FVKESK. This CDR3 region has 16 residues. J lost 5 bases, V lost 2 bases, and 10 bases had no gene match. The chain's CDR3 is CASSQQGARFWETQYF. CDR3 nucleotide sequence: TGTGCCAGCAGCCAACAGGGGGCTCGTTTTTGGGAGACCCAGTACTTC.

The rearrangement links TRBV7-8 to TRBJ1-5, with 10 bases that match TRBD1. CDR3 length: 15 amino acids. The V segment lost 0 bases and the J segment 6 bases; nucleotides outside the gene matches: 2. CDR1 is SGHVS and CDR2 is FQNEAQ in the germline V gene. CDR3 in DNA: TGTGCCAGCAGCTTAGCGGGGACAGGGGCTCAGCCCCAGCATTTT. Its protein is CASSLAGTGAQPQHF.

This sequence joins TRBV5-8 and TRBJ2-5; TRBD2 aligns across 11 bases. Trimming took 4 bases from V and 0 from J; bases not matched to a gene: 5. Germline V gene lookup returns CDR1 SGHTS and CDR2 YDEGEE. This CDR3 comprises 16 residues. The CDR3 reads CASSPGTSGYQETQYF. DNA for the CDR3: TGTGCCAGCAGCCCAGGGACTAGCGGTTACCAAGAGACCCAGTACTTC.

Regarding this clone: This same CDR3 is encoded by further DNA sequences in the sample. As DNA, the CDR3 is TGTGCCAGCAGCCAAGGGGTAGCACGGGATACGCAGTATTTT. Its translation is CASSQGVARDTQYF. The rearrangement links TRBV4-2 to TRBJ2-3; D gene uncertain. The CDR3 is 14 residues long. V was cut by 1 base and J by 6 bases, with 11 bases left in between. Germline CDR1 is LGHNA and CDR2 is YNFKEQ.

The rearrangement uses TRBV2 and TRBJ2-3; the D gene is possibly TRBD2 (6 bases). The V end lost 5 bases, the J end lost 3 bases, and 12 bases lay between the germline ends. The CDR3 has 14 residues. Germline V gene lookup returns CDR1 SNHLY and CDR2 FYNNEI. This CDR3 is CASSRREGTDTQYF. CDR3 coding DNA: TGTGCCAGCAGTAGGCGGGAAGGAACAGATACGCAGTATTTT.

V usage is TRBV28 and J usage is TRBJ2-7; D call uncertain. With 7 bases removed from V and 2 bases from J, the gap between germline ends came to 15 bases. This CDR3 is built from 14 residues. From germline, CDR1 is MDHEN and CDR2 SYDVKM. The CDR3 here is CASTRAGAPYEQYF. In DNA, the CDR3 is TGTGCCAGCACCAGAGCCGGCGCCCCCTACGAGCAGTACTTC.

The chain is built from TRBV6-5 and TRBJ2-1; TRBD1 is a possible D gene (6 bases). Germline CDR1 is MNHEY and CDR2 is SVGAGI. V gave up 5 bases and J gave up 0 bases, with 11 bases separating them. The CDR3 runs 15 residues. The CDR3 is CASSALQGSYNEQFF. The CDR3, as DNA: TGTGCCAGCAGTGCCCTACAGGGCTCCTACAATGAGCAGTTCTTC.

This clone was detected only once. V and J are TRBV29-1 and TRBJ2-3, with 11 bases identical to TRBD2. This CDR3 is built from 14 residues. Per the germline V gene, CDR1 is SQVTM and CDR2 is ANQGSEA. J lost 5 bases, V lost 6 bases, and 7 bases had no gene match. The CDR3 DNA reads TGCAGCGTCCTTAGCGGGGGGGCCGGAGATACGCAGTATTTT. The encoded protein is CSVLSGGAGDTQYF.

The V gene is TRBV30, the J gene TRBJ1-1; the D gene is possibly TRBD1 (5 bases). CDR1 and CDR2 (germline): GTSNPN, SVGIG (reference sequence). The CDR3 is 15 amino acids. The ends were cut back, 2 bases at V and 1 base at J, with 14 bases in the middle. This CDR3 is CAWSKGVPGNTEAFF. CDR3 coding DNA: TGTGCCTGGAGTAAAGGGGTACCAGGGAACACTGAAGCTTTCTTT.

The CDR3 region is CASGVAAEQFF. For the CDR3, the DNA is TGCGCCAGTGGGGTCGCTGCTGAGCAGTTCTTC. The rearrangement joins TRBV5-1 to TRBJ2-1; D is unclear. Germline V gene lookup returns CDR1 SGHRS and CDR2 YFSETQ. The CDR3 is made up of 11 amino acids. V dropped 8 bases and J dropped 9 bases, with 12 bases sitting between them.

The chain employs TRBV2 and TRBJ2-3; the match to TRBD2 covers 13 bases. The CDR3 has 16 amino acids. V lost 2 bases to trimming and J lost 6 bases; unmatched junction nucleotides: 5. Per the germline V gene, CDR1 is SNHLY and CDR2 is FYNNEI. The CDR3, as DNA: TGTGCCAGCAGTGAATGGAAGGGACTAGCGGGGGATACGCAGTATTTT. It yields the protein CASSEWKGLAGDTQYF.

This clone came up once. The genes are TRBV5-4 and TRBJ1-4; TRBD1 matches at 9 bases. Germline V gives CDR1 SGHNT, CDR2 YYREEE (reference sequence). The CDR3 extends over 14 amino acids. After removal of 4 bases from V and 8 bases from J, the junction contained 6 bases not matched to a gene. CDR3 nucleotide sequence: TGTGCCAGCAGCCAGGACAGGGGCCGGGAAAAACTGTTTTTT. Its translation is CASSQDRGREKLFF.

The chain's CDR3 is CASSFSAGGETQYF. The CDR3 DNA follows: TGCGCCAGCAGCTTTTCGGCGGGAGGAGAGACCCAGTACTTC. The chain has TRBV5-1 and TRBJ2-5; 8 bases line up with TRBD2. Germline-derived CDR1 and CDR2 are SGHRS and YFSETQ. The V gene end was trimmed by 2 bases and the J gene end by 4 bases; junction bases not matched to a gene: 4. This CDR3 has 14 amino acids.